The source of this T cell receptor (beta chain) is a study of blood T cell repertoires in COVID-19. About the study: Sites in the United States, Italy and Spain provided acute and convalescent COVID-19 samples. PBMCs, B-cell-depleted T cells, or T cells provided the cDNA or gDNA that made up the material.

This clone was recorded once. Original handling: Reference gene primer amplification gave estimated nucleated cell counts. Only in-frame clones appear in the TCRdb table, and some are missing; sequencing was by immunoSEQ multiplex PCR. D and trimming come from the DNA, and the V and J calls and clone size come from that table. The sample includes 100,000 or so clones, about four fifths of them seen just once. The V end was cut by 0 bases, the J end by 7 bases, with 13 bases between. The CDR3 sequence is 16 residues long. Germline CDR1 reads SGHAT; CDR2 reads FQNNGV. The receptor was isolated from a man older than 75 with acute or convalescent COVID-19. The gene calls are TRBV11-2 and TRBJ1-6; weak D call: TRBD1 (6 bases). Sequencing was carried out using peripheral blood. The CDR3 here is CASSLEMWTENSPLHF. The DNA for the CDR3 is TGTGCCAGCAGCTTAGAAATGTGGACAGAGAATTCACCCCTCCACTTT.